This is a list of T cell receptor beta chains from one sample in a study of beta chain features in type 1 diabetes. Measured with immunoSEQ multiplex PCR; TCRdb has only the in-frame clones, and not every one. Of roughly 180,000 clones detected, approximately 8.4% appear once; the ten largest clones hold 0.5%. Specimen: central memory CD4+ T cells from blood. The receptors here all came from a man between 18 and 35 years old with type 1 diabetes. Both conserved end residues are trimmed from each CDR3.

TRBV5-1	TRBJ2-5	ASSPGLAGPGETQY
TRBV28	TRBJ2-7	ASSFPARGEQY
TRBV5-8	TRBJ1-2	ASSQGAETGGIHGYT
TRBV27	TRBJ2-7	ASRGRLDGYEQY
TRBV2	TRBJ1-1	ASAGTGVAEAF
TRBV27	TRBJ1-1	ASSFVSEAF
TRBV6-5	TRBJ2-7	ASRRSGGSSYEQY
TRBV28	TRBJ1-5	ASMWGRPSAPQH
TRBV27	TRBJ1-5	ASSFLAGEQPQH
TRBV5-1	TRBJ1-2	ASSLRQGEGGYT
TRBV5-4	TRBJ2-5	ASSSKTGQETQY
TRBV30	TRBJ1-1	AWSVLGGTEAF
TRBV2	TRBJ1-1	ASSGEADTEAF
TRBV5-1	TRBJ2-7	ASSSPSSYEQY
TRBV27	TRBJ2-7	ASSRYTGGKRGEQY
TRBV5-1	TRBJ2-2	ASRGGTSGTGELF
TRBV5-1	TRBJ2-1	ASSLGQHWGNEQF
TRBV5-4	TRBJ1-6	ASSPNGQENSPLH
TRBV7-2	TRBJ1-1	ASSVQGNTEAF
TRBV28	TRBJ1-2	ASSFLSRGRGGYT
TRBV7-9	TRBJ1-2	ASSHRKGYT
TRBV28	TRBJ2-1	ASTTGGGEYNEQF
TRBV15	TRBJ2-1	ATSRAGSSYNEQF
TRBV7-9	TRBJ2-1	ATYLRLAVDEQF
TRBV11-2	TRBJ2-1	ASSATGDLYNEQF
TRBV28	TRBJ2-7	ASSYEIERFRAYEQY
TRBV2	TRBJ2-2	ASSEQGAAGTGELF
TRBV7-2	TRBJ2-1	ASSLRRDSGTSNNEQF
TRBV28	TRBJ2-6	ASSFGGANVLT
TRBV28	TRBJ2-4	ASSSRQVAKNIQY
TRBV7-2	TRBJ2-3	ASSLRRVTDTQY
TRBV9	TRBJ2-1	ASSAGLADYNEQF
TRBV4-1	TRBJ1-5	ASSQETGNNQPQH
TRBV2	TRBJ1-2	ASKSDSPYGYT
TRBV7-2	TRBJ2-3	ASSTDYTDTQY
TRBV11-2	TRBJ2-5	ASSIQETQY
TRBV7-9	TRBJ1-5	ASSLLGAGNQPQH
TRBV15	TRBJ1-1	ATSRWRNTEAF
TRBV4-1	TRBJ1-2	ASRRRQVDSGYT
TRBV7-2	TRBJ2-3	ASSSGLAGVRDTQY
TRBV27	TRBJ2-1	ASSLEALAYNEQF
TRBV15	TRBJ1-5	ATSGTVGNQPQH
TRBV4-1	TRBJ2-3	ASSRDSHTQY
TRBV25-1	TRBJ2-7	ASTALTSGSIGEQY
TRBV9	TRBJ2-1	ASSVDRDEQF